This TCR beta chain was sequenced in a study of T cells in Graves' hyperthyroidism and ophthalmopathy. V gave up 0 bases and J gave up 3 bases; unmatched junction bases: 1. Looked up from germline, CDR1 is MNHEY and CDR2 is SVGAGI. The CDR3 loop spans 17 amino acids. Authors of the study amplified TCR beta CDR3 regions from RNA transcripts. HTBI primers were the set used in a first-round RT-PCR of the TCR CDR3. A single record per CDR3 protein comes from TCRdb applying MiXCR to the multiplex PCR reads. This sample has around 500,000 distinct CDR3 sequences, with approximately 15% found just once. This clonotype has at least ten counts. The definition of stable Graves' hyperthyroidism was no ophthalmopathy progression within 18 months. Every diagnosis used clinical symptoms, serum thyroxine and TRAb, thyroid ultrasound and orbital computed tomography.

Sequences were obtained from blood. The sequence derives from a woman aged 18 to 35 with Graves' hyperthyroidism. V is TRBV6-5 and J is TRBJ2-1; 14 nucleotides align to TRBD2. The CDR3, as DNA: TGTGCCAGCAGTTACTCGGGACTAGCGGGAGTCTACAATGAGCAGTTCTTC. This encodes CASSYSGLAGVYNEQFF.